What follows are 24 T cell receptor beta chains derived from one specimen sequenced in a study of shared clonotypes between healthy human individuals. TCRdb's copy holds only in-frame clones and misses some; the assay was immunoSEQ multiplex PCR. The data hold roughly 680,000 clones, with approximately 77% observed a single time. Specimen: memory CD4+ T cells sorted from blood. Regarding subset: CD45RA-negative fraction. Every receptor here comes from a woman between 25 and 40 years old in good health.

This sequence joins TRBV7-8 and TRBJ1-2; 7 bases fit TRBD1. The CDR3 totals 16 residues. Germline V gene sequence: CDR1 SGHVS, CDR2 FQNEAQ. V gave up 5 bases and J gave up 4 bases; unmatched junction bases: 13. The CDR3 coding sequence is TGTGCCAGCAGCCCCCAGAGGGGGCAGCGGGCCTATGGCTACACCTTC. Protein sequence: CASSPQRGQRAYGYTF.

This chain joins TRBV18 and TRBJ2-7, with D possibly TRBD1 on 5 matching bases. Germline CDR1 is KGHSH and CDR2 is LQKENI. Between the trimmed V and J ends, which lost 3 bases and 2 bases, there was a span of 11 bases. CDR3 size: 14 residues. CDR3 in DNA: TGTGCCAGCTCACCGTCGACAGAGACCTACGAGCAGTACTTC. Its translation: CASSPSTETYEQYF.

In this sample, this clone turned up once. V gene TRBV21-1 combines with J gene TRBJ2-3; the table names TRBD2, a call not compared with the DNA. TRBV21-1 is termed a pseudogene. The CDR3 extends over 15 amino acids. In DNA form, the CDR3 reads TGTGCCAGCAGCAAAAGCGAGCGGGAGATAGATACGCAGTATTTT. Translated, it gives CASSKSEREIDTQYF.

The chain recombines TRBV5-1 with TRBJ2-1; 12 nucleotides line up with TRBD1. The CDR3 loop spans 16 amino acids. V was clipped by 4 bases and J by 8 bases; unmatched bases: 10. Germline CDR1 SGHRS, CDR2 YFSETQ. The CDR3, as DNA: TGCGCCAGCAGCGATCAACCGGGACAGGGGGCTCATGAGCAGTTCTTC. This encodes CASSDQPGQGAHEQFF.

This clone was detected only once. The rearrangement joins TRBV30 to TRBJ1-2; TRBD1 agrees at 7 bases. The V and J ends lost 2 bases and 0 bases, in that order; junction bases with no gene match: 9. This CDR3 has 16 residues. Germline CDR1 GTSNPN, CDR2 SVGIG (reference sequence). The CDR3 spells CAWSYRWTGPNYGYTF. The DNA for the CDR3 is TGTGCCTGGAGTTACCGCTGGACAGGCCCTAACTATGGCTACACCTTC.

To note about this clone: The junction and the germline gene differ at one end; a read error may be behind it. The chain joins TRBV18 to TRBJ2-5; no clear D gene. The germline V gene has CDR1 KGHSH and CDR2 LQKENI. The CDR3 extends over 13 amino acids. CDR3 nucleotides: TGTGCCACCTCAACTCAGTACCAAGAGACCCAGTACTTC. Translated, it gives CATSTQYQETQYF.

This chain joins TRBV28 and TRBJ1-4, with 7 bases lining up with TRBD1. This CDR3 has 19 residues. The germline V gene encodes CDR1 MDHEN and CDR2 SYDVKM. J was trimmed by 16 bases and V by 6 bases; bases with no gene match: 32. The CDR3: CASSPNTGTDSREGDVQFF. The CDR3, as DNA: TGTGCCAGCAGCCCAAATACCGGGACAGATTCAAGAGAGGGGGATGTCCAGTTTTTT.

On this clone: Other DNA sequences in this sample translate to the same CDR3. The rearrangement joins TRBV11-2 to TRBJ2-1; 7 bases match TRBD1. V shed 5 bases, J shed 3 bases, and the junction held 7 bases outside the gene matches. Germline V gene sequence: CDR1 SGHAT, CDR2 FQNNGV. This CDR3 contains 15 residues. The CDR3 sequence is CASSPQRDSYNEQFF. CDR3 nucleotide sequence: TGTGCCAGCAGCCCCCAGAGGGACAGCTACAATGAGCAGTTCTTC.

The CDR3 region has the DNA TGTGCCAGCAGCTTAATAGATTCGGAGCAGTTCTTC. Residues: CASSLIDSEQFF. The V call is TRBV7-9, the J call TRBJ2-1; no firm D call. V dropped 2 bases and J dropped 10 bases, with 9 bases sitting between them. Germline lookup yields CDR1 SEHNR and CDR2 FQNEAQ (reference sequence). The CDR3 consists of 12 residues.

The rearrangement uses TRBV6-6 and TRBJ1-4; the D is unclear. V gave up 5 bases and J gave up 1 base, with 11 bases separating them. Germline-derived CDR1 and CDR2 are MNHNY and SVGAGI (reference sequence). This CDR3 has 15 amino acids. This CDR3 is CASSPPGRTNEKLFF. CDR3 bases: TGTGCCAGCAGTCCTCCGGGGAGAACTAATGAAAAACTGTTTTTT.

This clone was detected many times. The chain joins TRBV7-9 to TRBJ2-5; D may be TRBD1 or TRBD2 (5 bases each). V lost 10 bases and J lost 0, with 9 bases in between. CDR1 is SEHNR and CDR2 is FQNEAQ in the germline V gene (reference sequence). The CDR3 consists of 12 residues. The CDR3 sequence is CATGTNQETQYF. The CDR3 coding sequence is TGTGCCACCGGGACCAACCAAGAGACCCAGTACTTC.

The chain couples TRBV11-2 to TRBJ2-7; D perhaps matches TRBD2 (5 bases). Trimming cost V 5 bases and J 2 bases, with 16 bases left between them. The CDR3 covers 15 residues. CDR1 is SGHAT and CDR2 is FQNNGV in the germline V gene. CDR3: CASSAVALDTYEQYF. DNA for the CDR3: TGTGCCAGCAGCGCCGTAGCGTTAGATACCTACGAGCAGTACTTC.

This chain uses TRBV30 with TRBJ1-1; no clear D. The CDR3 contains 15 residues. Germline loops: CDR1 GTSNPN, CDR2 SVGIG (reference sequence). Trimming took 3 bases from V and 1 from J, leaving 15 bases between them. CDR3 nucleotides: TGTGCCTGGAGGGTAGGACGGCCAAGGAACACTGAAGCTTTCTTT. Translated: CAWRVGRPRNTEAFF. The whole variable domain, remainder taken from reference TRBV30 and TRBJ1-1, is SQTIHQWPATLVQPVGSPLSLECTVEGTSNPNLYWYRQAAGRGLQLLFYSVGIGQISSEVPQNLSASRPQDRQFILSSKKLLLSDSGFYLCAWRVGRPRNTEAFFGQGTRLTVV.

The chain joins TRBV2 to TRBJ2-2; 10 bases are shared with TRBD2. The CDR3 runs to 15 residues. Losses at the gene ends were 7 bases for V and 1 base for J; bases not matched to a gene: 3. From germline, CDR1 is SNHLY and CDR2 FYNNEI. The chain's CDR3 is CASTLAGGNTGELFF. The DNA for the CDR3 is TGTGCCAGCACCTTAGCGGGAGGGAACACCGGGGAGCTGTTTTTT.

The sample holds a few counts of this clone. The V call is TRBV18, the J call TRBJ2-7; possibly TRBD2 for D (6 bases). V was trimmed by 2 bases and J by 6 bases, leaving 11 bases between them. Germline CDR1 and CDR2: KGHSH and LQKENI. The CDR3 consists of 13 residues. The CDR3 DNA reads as TGTGCCAGCTCACCAGGCGGGATAAGCGAGCAGTACTTC. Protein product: CASSPGGISEQYF.

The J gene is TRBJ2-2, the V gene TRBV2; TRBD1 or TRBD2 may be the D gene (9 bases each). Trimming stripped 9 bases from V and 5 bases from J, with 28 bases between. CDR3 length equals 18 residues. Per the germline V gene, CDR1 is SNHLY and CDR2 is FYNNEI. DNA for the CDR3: TGTGCCAGTGCTTACGGGACAGGGTTAGCGGGAGAGACCGGGGAGCTGTTTTTT. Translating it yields CASAYGTGLAGETGELFF.

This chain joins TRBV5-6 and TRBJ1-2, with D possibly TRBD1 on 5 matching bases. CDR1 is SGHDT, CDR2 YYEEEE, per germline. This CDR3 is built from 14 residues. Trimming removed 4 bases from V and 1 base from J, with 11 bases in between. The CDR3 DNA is TGTGCCAGCAGCCCGGGACTCCGTAACTATGGCTACACCTTC. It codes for CASSPGLRNYGYTF.

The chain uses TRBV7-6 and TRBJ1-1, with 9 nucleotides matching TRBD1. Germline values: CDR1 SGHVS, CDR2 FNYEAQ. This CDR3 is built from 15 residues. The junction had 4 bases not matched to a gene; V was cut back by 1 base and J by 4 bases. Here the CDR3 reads CASSLGGTGTTEAFF. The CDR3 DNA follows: TGTGCCAGCAGCTTAGGAGGGACAGGGACCACTGAAGCTTTCTTT.

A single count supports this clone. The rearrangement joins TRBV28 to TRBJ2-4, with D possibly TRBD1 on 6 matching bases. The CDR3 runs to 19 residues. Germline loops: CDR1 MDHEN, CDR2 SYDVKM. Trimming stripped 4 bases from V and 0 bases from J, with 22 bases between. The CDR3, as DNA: TGTGCCAGCAGTTCCCCGGGACACAAGAACAGATTAGCCAAAAACATTCAGTACTTC. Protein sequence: CASSSPGHKNRLAKNIQYF.

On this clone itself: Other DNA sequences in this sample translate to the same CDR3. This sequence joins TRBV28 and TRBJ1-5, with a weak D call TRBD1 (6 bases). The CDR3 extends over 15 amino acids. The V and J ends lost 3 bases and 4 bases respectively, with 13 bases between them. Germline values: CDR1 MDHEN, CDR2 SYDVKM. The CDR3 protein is CASSFSGGRNQPQHF. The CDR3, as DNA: TGTGCCAGCAGTTTCTCTGGGGGGCGTAATCAGCCCCAGCATTTT.

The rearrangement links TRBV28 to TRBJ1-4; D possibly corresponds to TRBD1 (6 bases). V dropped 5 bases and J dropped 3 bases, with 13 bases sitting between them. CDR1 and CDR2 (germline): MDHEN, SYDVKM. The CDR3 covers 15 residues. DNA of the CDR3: TGTGCCAGCAGTCGTGGACAGTTTTCTAATGAAAAACTGTTTTTT. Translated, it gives CASSRGQFSNEKLFF.

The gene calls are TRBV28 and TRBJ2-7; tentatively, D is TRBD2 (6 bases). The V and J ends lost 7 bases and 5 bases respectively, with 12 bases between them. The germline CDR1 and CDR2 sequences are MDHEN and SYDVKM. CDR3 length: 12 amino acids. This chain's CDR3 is CASTKGGHEQYF. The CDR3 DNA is TGTGCCAGCACCAAGGGAGGTCACGAGCAGTACTTC.

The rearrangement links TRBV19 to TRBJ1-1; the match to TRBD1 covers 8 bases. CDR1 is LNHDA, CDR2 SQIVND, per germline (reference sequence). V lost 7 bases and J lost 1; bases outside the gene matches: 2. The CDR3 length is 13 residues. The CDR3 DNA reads TGTGCCAGTACTCAGGGGGCGAACACTGAAGCTTTCTTT. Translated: CASTQGANTEAFF. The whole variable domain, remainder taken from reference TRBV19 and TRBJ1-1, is DGGITQSPKYLFRKEGQNVTLSCEQNLNHDAMYWYRQDPGQGLRLIYYSQIVNDFQKGDIAEGYSVSREKKESFPLTVTSAQKNPTAFYLCASTQGANTEAFFGQGTRLTVV.

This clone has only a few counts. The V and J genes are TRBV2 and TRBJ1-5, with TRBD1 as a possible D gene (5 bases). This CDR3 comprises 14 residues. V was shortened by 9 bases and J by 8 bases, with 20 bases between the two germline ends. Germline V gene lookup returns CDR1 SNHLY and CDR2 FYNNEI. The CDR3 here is CASLDRDHGEPQHF. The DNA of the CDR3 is TGTGCCAGTCTTGACCGGGACCATGGGGAGCCCCAGCATTTT.